The 19 T cell receptor beta chains below come from one sample, sequenced in a study of cytomegalovirus exposure and HLA in healthy donors. The PCR made use of 60 Vbeta and 13 Jbeta primers. Repertoires were generated with immunoSEQ multiplex PCR, while TCRdb's copy carries only in-frame clones and drops some. The sample consists of 100,000 to 140,000 clones, about 72% of them appearing once. Sequenced: PBMCs. These receptors originate from a man between 18 and 29 years old in good health and CMV-seronegative.

The chain has TRBV7-9 and TRBJ1-6; D not certain. The V gene lost 1 base and the J gene lost 10 bases, with 23 bases spanning the gap. The length of the CDR3 is 18 residues. Germline CDR1 SEHNR, CDR2 FQNEAQ (reference sequence). This CDR3 is CASSLGVYQKGGGSPLHF. The CDR3 coding sequence is TGTGCCAGCAGCTTAGGTGTCTACCAAAAGGGTGGAGGCTCACCCCTCCACTTT. The entire variable domain, with the rest obtained from reference TRBV7-9 and TRBJ1-6, is as follows: DTGVSQNPRHKITKRGQNVTFRCDPISEHNRLYWYRQTLGQGPEFLTYFQNEAQLEKSRLLSDRFSAERPKGSFSTLEIQRTEQGDSAMYLCASSLGVYQKGGGSPLHFGNGTRLTVT.

The chain recombines TRBV2 with TRBJ2-5; 10 nucleotides align to TRBD1. CDR3 length: 16 amino acids. CDR1 is SNHLY, CDR2 FYNNEI, per germline. The ends lost 4 bases at V and 7 bases at J; junction bases unmatched: 12. The CDR3 loop is CASSVRQGAQERTQYF. As DNA, the CDR3 is TGTGCCAGCAGTGTAAGACAGGGGGCCCAAGAGAGGACCCAGTACTTC. Full variable domain (outside the CDR3, taken from reference TRBV2 and TRBJ2-5): EPEVTQTPSHQVTQMGQEVILRCVPISNHLYFYWYRQILGQKVEFLVSFYNNEISEKSEIFDDQFSVERPDGSNFTLKIRSTKLEDSAMYFCASSVRQGAQERTQYFGPGTRLLVL.

This clone occurred once. This rearrangement joins TRBV7-2 to TRBJ2-1, with a weak D call TRBD2 (7 bases). The CDR3 runs 12 residues. The germline V gene has CDR1 SGHTA and CDR2 FQGNSA. Deletions cut 5 bases from V and 6 bases from J, with 8 bases between. The DNA of the CDR3 is TGTGCCAGCAGCCGGGGGGCCAATGAGCAGTTCTTC. Amino acid sequence: CASSRGANEQFF. The full variable domain, in which reference TRBV7-2 and TRBJ2-1 provide the parts outside the CDR3, is GAGVSQSPSNKVTEKGKDVELRCDPISGHTALYWYRQSLGQGLEFLIYFQGNSAPDKSGLPSDRFSAERTGGSVSTLTIQRTQQEDSAVYLCASSRGANEQFFGPGTRLTVL.

The V gene is TRBV19, the J gene TRBJ2-7, with 8 positions matching TRBD1. This CDR3 contains 15 residues. Trimming took 6 bases from V and 0 from J; bases not matched to a gene: 7. Germline V gene lookup returns CDR1 LNHDA and CDR2 SQIVND (reference sequence). CDR3: CASRTQGQGSYEQYF. In DNA, the CDR3 is TGTGCCAGTAGGACCCAAGGACAGGGCTCCTACGAGCAGTACTTC.

The chain joins TRBV9 to TRBJ2-3; 7 bases are a match to TRBD2. The trim removed 0 bases at V and 1 base at J, leaving 2 bases unmatched. Germline CDR1 is SGDLS and CDR2 is YYNGEE. The CDR3 spans 15 residues. The CDR3 DNA sequence: TGTGCCAGCAGCGTAGTTGCGGGGGGCACAGATACGCAGTATTTT. Its translation is CASSVVAGGTDTQYF.

The chain couples TRBV5-8 to TRBJ2-3; 12 bases map to TRBD2. The CDR3 extends over 16 amino acids. With V trimmed by 4 bases and J by 2 bases, 5 bases remained unmatched. Per the germline V gene, CDR1 is SGHTS and CDR2 is YDEGEE. CDR3 residues: CASSGGLAGNTDTQYF. For the CDR3, the DNA is TGTGCCAGCAGCGGAGGACTAGCGGGGAACACAGATACGCAGTATTTT.

The J gene is TRBJ2-4, the V gene TRBV7-3; 9 nucleotides align to TRBD2. CDR1 and CDR2 from the germline V gene are SGHTA and FQGTGA. After removal of 2 bases from V and 0 bases from J, the junction contained 11 bases not matched to a gene. The CDR3 has 19 residues. CDR3 protein: CASSLLPAGGTLAKNIQYF. The CDR3 coding sequence is TGTGCCAGCAGCTTACTTCCAGCGGGGGGTACTCTAGCCAAAAACATTCAGTACTTC. Complete variable domain (other parts from reference TRBV7-3 and TRBJ2-4): GAGVSQTPSNKVTEKGKYVELRCDPISGHTALYWYRQSLGQGPEFLIYFQGTGAADDSGLPNDRFFAVRPEGSVSTLKIQRTERGDSAVYLCASSLLPAGGTLAKNIQYFGAGTRLSVL.

Only one count was recorded for this clone. The chain combines TRBV7-8 with TRBJ2-5; D uncertain. Germline CDR1 and CDR2: SGHVS and FQNEAQ. The V end was cut by 5 bases, the J end by 9 bases, with 10 bases between. The CDR3 has 11 residues. CDR3 DNA sequence: TGTGCCAGCAGCCGCGAGTATTCCCAGTACTTC. Protein product: CASSREYSQYF.

This rearrangement joins TRBV2 to TRBJ2-7; D gene ambiguous. Trimming shortened V by 6 bases and J by 3 bases, and 3 bases separated the two germline ends. Germline CDR1 is SNHLY and CDR2 is FYNNEI. The CDR3 is 10 amino acids. This chain's CDR3 is CASSVYEQYF. CDR3 coding DNA: TGTGCCAGCAGCGTCTACGAGCAGTACTTC.

The V and J genes are TRBV19 and TRBJ2-7; 9 nucleotides match TRBD1. Germline V CDR1 and CDR2: LNHDA, SQIVND (reference sequence). The length of the CDR3 is 14 residues. The V gene end was trimmed by 6 bases and the J gene end by 6 bases; junction bases not matched to a gene: 9. This CDR3 is CASRMTGGAVEQYF. Here the CDR3 DNA reads TGTGCCAGTAGGATGACAGGGGGGGCCGTCGAGCAGTACTTC. Full variable domain (missing parts from reference TRBV19 and TRBJ2-7): DGGITQSPKYLFRKEGQNVTLSCEQNLNHDAMYWYRQDPGQGLRLIYYSQIVNDFQKGDIAEGYSVSREKKESFPLTVTSAQKNPTAFYLCASRMTGGAVEQYFGPGTRLTVT.

This rearrangement joins TRBV6-5 to TRBJ2-7, with 7 bases that match TRBD2. Trimming took 7 bases from V and 4 from J; bases not matched to a gene: 10. The germline CDR1 and CDR2 sequences are MNHEY and SVGAGI. The CDR3 length is 14 residues. The DNA of the CDR3 is TGTGCCAGCACTGCTCCCGGGGGGAAGTACGAGCAGTACTTC. Protein: CASTAPGGKYEQYF.

There are a few counts of this clone. V and J are TRBV6-5 and TRBJ1-1; D is unresolved. Germline V CDR1 and CDR2: MNHEY, SVGAGI. V dropped 2 bases and J dropped 6 bases, with 13 bases sitting between them. The CDR3 runs 14 residues. The CDR3 reads CASSYRGRIPEAFF. CDR3 nucleotides: TGTGCCAGCAGTTACCGTGGGAGGATACCTGAAGCTTTCTTT.

This clone was seen a single time. V usage is TRBV5-4 and J usage is TRBJ1-1, with D perhaps TRBD1 (5 bases). V gave up 2 bases and J gave up 1 base, with 9 bases separating them. The CDR3 is made up of 14 amino acids. From germline, CDR1 is SGHNT and CDR2 YYREEE (reference sequence). This CDR3 reads CASSFGTGNTEAFF. For the CDR3, the DNA is TGTGCCAGCAGCTTCGGCACAGGGAACACTGAAGCTTTCTTT.

V and J are TRBV7-8 and TRBJ2-1; weak D call: TRBD2 (6 bases). Germline V CDR1 and CDR2: SGHVS, FQNEAQ. This CDR3 is built from 15 residues. V lost 1 base and J lost 7, with 14 bases in between. The CDR3, as DNA: TGTGCCAGCAGCTTAGTAGCGGCCGGGGTGAATGAGCAGTTCTTC. Translated: CASSLVAAGVNEQFF.

The chain couples TRBV7-9 to TRBJ2-7; the match to TRBD1 covers 7 bases. The germline gives CDR1 SEHNR, CDR2 FQNEAQ (reference sequence). The CDR3 covers 15 residues. The trim removed 5 bases at V and 4 bases at J, leaving 11 bases unmatched. The CDR3 nucleotides read TGTGCCAGCAGCCCGAGGTTGGGACAGAAGTACGAGCAGTACTTC. Its protein product is CASSPRLGQKYEQYF.

This rearrangement joins TRBV10-3 to TRBJ2-1, with 7 nucleotides matching TRBD1. CDR1 is ENHRY and CDR2 is SYGVKD in the germline V gene. J lost 9 bases, V lost 2 bases, and 1 base had no gene match. This CDR3 comprises 12 residues. CDR3 protein: CAISENRGEQFF. CDR3 nucleotide sequence: TGTGCCATCAGTGAGAACAGGGGTGAGCAGTTCTTC.

This clone was observed once. The chain employs TRBV27 and TRBJ2-3, with TRBD2 matching 12 bases. This CDR3 spans 16 amino acids. Looked up from germline, CDR1 is MNHEY and CDR2 is SMNVEV (reference sequence). V lost 7 bases to trimming and J lost 6 bases; unmatched junction nucleotides: 11. CDR3 coding DNA: TGTGCCAGCACCCCACGACTAGCGGGGGTGGGGGATACGCAGTATTTT. Translating it yields CASTPRLAGVGDTQYF.

V is TRBV5-4 and J is TRBJ2-3, with 8 bases lining up with TRBD1. The CDR3 is 15 amino acids. Germline V CDR1 and CDR2: SGHNT, YYREEE (reference sequence). V was clipped by 3 bases and J by 3 bases; unmatched bases: 6. The chain's CDR3 is CASSSVGQGTDTQYF. The DNA of the CDR3 is TGTGCCAGCAGCTCGGTAGGACAGGGAACAGATACGCAGTATTTT.

In its sample, this clone was seen a few times. The chain employs TRBV14 and TRBJ2-1; 10 bases are shared with TRBD2. Germline V gene data show CDR1 as SGHDN and CDR2 as FVKESK. This CDR3 region has 15 residues. Losses at the gene ends were 4 bases for V and 6 bases for J; bases not matched to a gene: 6. CDR3 residues: CASSPSGGVPNEQFF. CDR3 DNA sequence: TGTGCCAGCAGCCCCAGCGGGGGGGTACCCAATGAGCAGTTCTTC.